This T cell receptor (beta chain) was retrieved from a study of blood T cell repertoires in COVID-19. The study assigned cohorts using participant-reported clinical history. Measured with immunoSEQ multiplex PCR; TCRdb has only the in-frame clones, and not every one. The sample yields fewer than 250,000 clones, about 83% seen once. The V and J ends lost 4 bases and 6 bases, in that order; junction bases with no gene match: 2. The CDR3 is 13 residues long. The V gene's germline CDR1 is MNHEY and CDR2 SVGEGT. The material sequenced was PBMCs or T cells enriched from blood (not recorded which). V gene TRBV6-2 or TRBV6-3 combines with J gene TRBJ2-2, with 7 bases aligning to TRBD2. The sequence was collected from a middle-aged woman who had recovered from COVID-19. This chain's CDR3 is CASSSGLAGELFF. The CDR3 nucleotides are TGTGCCAGCAGTTCCGGACTAGCCGGGGAGCTGTTTTTT.